The 8 T cell receptor beta chains reported below all come from one sample, sequenced in a study of blood T cell repertoires in COVID-19. The method was immunoSEQ multiplex PCR; TCRdb's version includes in-frame clones alone and lacks a portion of them. The repertoire holds a few hundred thousand clones, with 80% to 90% as singletons. The source material was PBMCs or T cells enriched from blood (not recorded which). The receptor source for this set is a young man who had recovered from COVID-19.

V gene TRBV5-8 combines with J gene TRBJ1-1; 10 positions match TRBD1. J was trimmed by 4 bases and V by 7 bases; bases with no gene match: 7. Germline V gene sequence: CDR1 SGHTS, CDR2 YDEGEE. This CDR3 region has 14 residues. CDR3 bases: TGTGCCAGCCAATTTAGGACAGGGGGCACTGAAGCTTTCTTT. It yields the protein CASQFRTGGTEAFF.

This chain's CDR3 is CASRTTGANTEAFF. The CDR3 bases are TGTGCCAGCAGGACGACAGGGGCTAACACTGAAGCTTTCTTT. The rearrangement links TRBV5-4 to TRBJ1-1, with TRBD1 matching 8 bases. The germline V gene encodes CDR1 SGHNT and CDR2 YYREEE (reference sequence). The CDR3 covers 14 residues. V was pared by 5 bases and J by 2 bases, with 5 bases of the junction left unmatched.

The rearrangement joins TRBV9 to TRBJ2-3, with TRBD2 identical over 7 bases. The germline CDR1 and CDR2 sequences are SGDLS and YYNGEE. The CDR3 is 18 amino acids. V lost 3 bases, J lost 1 base, and 14 bases stayed unmatched. The CDR3: CASSALAEAGLGTDTQYF. The CDR3, as DNA: TGTGCCAGCAGCGCTCTAGCGGAGGCCGGACTTGGCACAGATACGCAGTATTTT.

In its sample, this clone was seen a few times. The rearrangement joins TRBV19 to TRBJ1-5, with D perhaps matching TRBD1 (5 bases). Germline lookup yields CDR1 LNHDA and CDR2 SQIVND (reference sequence). This CDR3 is 15 amino acids long. Trimming removed 5 bases at V and 1 base at J, with 12 bases between. CDR3 in DNA: TGTGCCAGTAGTCTGGTCGCAGGGAGCAATCAGCCCCAGCATTTT. Encoded protein: CASSLVAGSNQPQHF.

The gene calls are TRBV4-1 and TRBJ2-1, with 10 nucleotides matching TRBD1. CDR3 length equals 16 residues. The trim removed 0 bases at V and 8 bases at J, leaving 7 bases unmatched. Germline V gene sequence: CDR1 MGHRA, CDR2 YSYEKL. DNA for the CDR3: TGCGCCAGCAGCCAAGAAGAGGACAGGGGGTTCGATGAGCAGTTCTTC. Its translation: CASSQEEDRGFDEQFF.

This sequence joins TRBV3-1 (or the pseudogene TRBV3-2) and TRBJ2-5; the D gene is possibly TRBD2 (5 bases). Germline CDR1 is LGHDT and CDR2 is YNNKEL (reference sequence). This CDR3 is 13 amino acids long. Trimming shortened V by 3 bases and J by 4 bases, and 9 bases separated the two germline ends. This CDR3 reads CASSQVAGETQYF. CDR3 bases: TGTGCCAGCAGCCAGGTTGCGGGAGAGACCCAGTACTTC.

The V and J genes are TRBV9 and TRBJ1-3, with D unclear. Germline V gene sequence: CDR1 SGDLS, CDR2 YYNGEE. Trimming took 4 bases from V and 0 from J, leaving 14 bases between them. This CDR3 is built from 16 residues. The CDR3 region has the DNA TGTGCCAGCAGCAAGAGCGACCGCAGCTCTGGAAACACCATATATTTT. Translation gives CASSKSDRSSGNTIYF.

This clone came up once. This chain connects TRBV19 to TRBJ1-5; no definite D call. Germline V CDR1 and CDR2: LNHDA, SQIVND (reference sequence). This CDR3 is built from 13 residues. V was clipped by 7 bases and J by 6 bases, with 13 bases between them. In DNA form, the CDR3 reads TGTGCCAGTAATCGGGGTCTGCGTCAGCCCCAGCATTTT. Translating gives CASNRGLRQPQHF.